This T cell receptor (beta chain) was profiled in a study of cytomegalovirus exposure and HLA in healthy donors. The PCR used 60 Vbeta and 13 Jbeta primers. In the authors' workflow: In a later analysis, of about 80 million unique beta chains, roughly 10 million appeared in at least two donors. Sequencing used immunoSEQ multiplex PCR; TCRdb keeps in-frame clones, though not all of them. V and J calls and clone size are those listed in that table; D and trimming were worked out from the DNA. The data show about 120,000 clones, more than 60% seen once. All the people who gave samples were healthy bone marrow donors. There are 14 residues in the CDR3. CDR1 and CDR2 (germline): MNHEY, SMNVEV (reference sequence). Trimming took 3 bases from V and 8 from J; bases not matched to a gene: 7.

The rearrangement joins TRBV27 to TRBJ2-1; 7 nucleotides line up with TRBD2. The specimen was PBMCs. The receptor comes from a young man in good health and CMV-seronegative. CDR3 in DNA: TGTGCCAGCAGTTTGTTAATTAGCGGGTATGAGCAGTTCTTC. Translating it yields CASSLLISGYEQFF.